Listed below are T cell receptor beta chains from one sample, sequenced in a study of blood T cell repertoires in COVID-19. TCRdb keeps only in-frame clones here, not all; method: immunoSEQ multiplex PCR. The table records roughly 100,000 clones, about 70% of them present only once. Input material: peripheral blood. Source of these receptors: a human donor with acute or convalescent COVID-19. The donor label of this sample is uncertain. Both conserved end residues are part of each CDR3. Each record gives: V gene, D gene, clone size, J gene, CDR3 DNA, CDR3 protein. The D gene is left open where the match is weak. Not all rows give a size; the values are once, few, many and, for expanded clones, a class.

TRBV10-3,.,few,TRBJ1-2,TGTGCCATCAGCGACCCAACAGCCTCCCGCTTAGGCTACACCTTC,CAISDPTASRLGYTF
TRBV3-1/TRBV3-2,TRBD2,.,TRBJ2-2,TGTGCCAGCAGAAACCCCGGGGGGGCCAAGCCCGGGGAGCTGTTTTTT,CASRNPGGAKPGELFF
TRBV7-9,.,.,TRBJ2-3,TGTGCCAGCAGCTTTAGTGTCCTCACAGATACGCAGTATTTT,CASSFSVLTDTQYF
TRBV6-5,TRBD1,few,TRBJ1-5,TGTGCCAGCAGAAGGGACAGGGTATCGCCCCAGCATTTT,CASRRDRVSPQHF
TRBV7-9,TRBD2,once,TRBJ2-5,TGTGCCAGCAGCTTACTAGCGGGCGAAGAGACCCAGTACTTC,CASSLLAGEETQYF
TRBV5-6,.,few,TRBJ1-1,TGTGCCAGCAGCTTGTTGGTTCGCTACGCATCTGAAGCTTTCTTT,CASSLLVRYASEAFF
TRBV12-3/TRBV12-4,TRBD1,.,TRBJ1-3,TGTGCCAGCAGTGTGGGACAGGGAAACACCATATATTTT,CASSVGQGNTIYF
TRBV7-2,.,once,TRBJ2-2,TGTGCCAGCAGCCAATGGAACACCGGGGAGCTGTTTTTT,CASSQWNTGELFF
TRBV3-1/TRBV3-2,.,.,TRBJ1-3,TGTGCCAGCAGCCTAGGGGATGGAAACACCATATATTTT,CASSLGDGNTIYF
TRBV27,.,.,TRBJ2-7,TGTGCCAGCAGCCGGGGGGCCAGCCGCTCCTACGAGCAGTACTTC,CASSRGASRSYEQYF
TRBV5-1,TRBD1,few,TRBJ2-1,TGCGCCAGCAGCCCGAGACAGGGATACAATGAGCAGTTCTTC,CASSPRQGYNEQFF
TRBV28,TRBD1,once,TRBJ1-1,TGTGCCAGCAGTACATCGACAGGGCCTAGGGACACTGAAGCTTTCTTT,CASSTSTGPRDTEAFF
TRBV5-5,TRBD1,.,TRBJ2-1,TGTGCCAGCAGCCTAGGACAGGTATACTCCTACAATGAGCAGTTCTTC,CASSLGQVYSYNEQFF
TRBV25-1,TRBD2,few,TRBJ2-7,TGTGCCAGCAGGGCGGGGGGGGCCTCCTACGAGCAGTACTTC,CASRAGGASYEQYF